What follows are 6 T cell receptor beta chains derived from one specimen sequenced in a study of T cells in localized non-small cell lung cancer. The repertoire was sequenced with immunoSEQ multiplex PCR; TCRdb's copy has only in-frame clones and lacks some. The table lists roughly 26,000 clones, roughly nine tenths of them singletons. Sequenced material: peripheral blood, taken before any cancer treatment. The receptors here all came from a female donor of 60 years or more with stage II squamous cell lung carcinoma.

The chain is built from TRBV5-4 and TRBJ1-1; 12 nucleotides match TRBD1. CDR3 length: 16 residues. V dropped 1 base and J dropped 6; count of bases not matched to a gene: 7. Germline-derived CDR1 and CDR2 are SGHNT and YYREEE (reference sequence). The CDR3 protein is CASSLRLGQGASEAFF. The CDR3 DNA follows: TGTGCCAGCAGCTTGAGGTTGGGACAGGGGGCGTCTGAAGCTTTCTTT. Combining the CDR3 with reference TRBV5-4 and TRBJ1-1 gives the whole variable domain ETGVTQSPTHLIKTRGQQVTLRCSSQSGHNTVSWYQQALGQGPQFIFQYYREEENGRGNFPPRFSGLQFPNYSSELNVNALELDDSALYLCASSLRLGQGASEAFFGQGTRLTVV.

V and J are TRBV29-1 and TRBJ1-1; TRBD1 agrees at 7 bases. This CDR3 region has 14 residues. Losses at the gene ends were 6 bases for V and 0 bases for J; bases not matched to a gene: 7. Germline CDR1 SQVTM, CDR2 ANQGSEA. CDR3 loop: CSVKGDSLNTEAFF. CDR3 nucleotide sequence: TGCAGCGTGAAAGGGGACAGTCTGAACACTGAAGCTTTCTTT.

The V and J genes are TRBV19 and TRBJ2-7; D unresolved. CDR1 is LNHDA, CDR2 SQIVND, per germline (reference sequence). This CDR3 region has 15 residues. V was pared by 3 bases and J by 0 bases, with 12 bases between. CDR3 coding DNA: TGTGCCAGTAGTATGAGAGACTCGGACTCCTACGAGCAGTACTTC. It encodes CASSMRDSDSYEQYF.

This sequence joins TRBV10-3 and TRBJ2-7; a weak D match, TRBD1 (6 bases). The germline CDR1 and CDR2 sequences are ENHRY and SYGVKD. Trimming shortened V by 7 bases and J by 0 bases, and 10 bases separated the two germline ends. This CDR3 contains 13 residues. CDR3 sequence reads: CAIKQGPSYEQYF. CDR3 DNA sequence: TGTGCCATCAAACAGGGTCCCTCCTACGAGCAGTACTTC.

The chain links TRBV2 to TRBJ1-5, with TRBD1 matching 9 bases. V shed 5 bases and J 1 base; nucleotides not matched to a gene: 3. Germline lookup yields CDR1 SNHLY and CDR2 FYNNEI. The CDR3 consists of 15 residues. CDR3 coding DNA: TGTGCCAGCAGTAGACAGGGGGGGAGCAATCAGCCCCAGCATTTT. Translation: CASSRQGGSNQPQHF.

This clone is a singleton in its sample. This chain joins TRBV10-3 and TRBJ1-5; no reliable D call. The CDR3 has 13 residues. Germline V gene lookup returns CDR1 ENHRY and CDR2 SYGVKD. V lost 2 bases, J lost 4 bases, and 6 bases lay in between. The CDR3 DNA is TGTGCCATCAGTGAGATAGAAAATCAGCCCCAGCATTTT. Translated, it gives CAISEIENQPQHF.